Listed below are T cell receptor beta chains from one sample, sequenced in a study of T cells in Graves' hyperthyroidism and ophthalmopathy. MiXCR, applied by TCRdb to the multiplex PCR reads, yields one record per CDR3 protein. Of over 450,000 distinct CDR3 sequences listed, approximately 14% are singletons. The specimen sequenced was blood. Receptor source: a woman aged 18-29 years with Graves' hyperthyroidism. CDR3s leave out the opening cysteine and the closing phenylalanine or tryptophan.

>TRBV6-5|14|TRBJ1-3
ASSYSTGVDGNTIY
>TRBV6-1|11|TRBJ1-2
ASSRTGLSGYT
>TRBV7-6|13|TRBJ2-1
ASSFPSGSGDEQF
>TRBV5-8|13|TRBJ2-1
ASSPRGQNYNEQF
>TRBV20-1|13|TRBJ2-5
SASGLARQDGTQY
>TRBV28|13|TRBJ1-2
ASTAGGSSYYGYT
>TRBV5-8|11|TRBJ2-7
ASPDYLKDEQY
>TRBV7-9|12|TRBJ2-1
ASSPKGGGDEQF
>TRBV27|11|TRBJ2-5
ASSTSAEGTQY
>TRBV14|12|TRBJ2-2
ASSQLHSAGELF
>TRBV6-1|12|TRBJ1-2
ASSAYPGNYGYT
>TRBV27|15|TRBJ2-2
ASSFGPAGEYTGELF
>TRBV5-1|13|TRBJ2-2
ASSLGHGVTGELF
>TRBV2|12|TRBJ2-5
ASSPQGTQETQY
>TRBV12-3/TRBV12-4|12|TRBJ2-1
ASSRDGKYNEQF
>TRBV7-9|15|TRBJ2-1
ASSLPPSRSSYNEQF
>TRBV5-1|13|TRBJ1-5
ASSLLGNSNQPQH
>TRBV27|13|TRBJ2-6
ASSLVASGANVLT
>TRBV3-1|12|TRBJ2-3
ASSPGLAYDTQY
>TRBV27|14|TRBJ2-3
ASSLLDRVGTDTQY
>TRBV6-1|14|TRBJ2-1
ASSSRLAGGLNEQF
>TRBV7-2|14|TRBJ2-3
ASSWGQVLNTDTQY
>TRBV11-1|11|TRBJ1-1
ASSSYEGRETF
>TRBV11-2|11|TRBJ2-1
ASSKTSLNEQF
>TRBV6-2/TRBV6-3|14|TRBJ1-5
ASSAGTGAKPQPQH
>TRBV5-1|13|TRBJ1-1
ASYGVGAGNTEAF
>TRBV12-3/TRBV12-4|14|TRBJ2-1
ASRSRGLGSYNEQF
>TRBV6-5|15|TRBJ1-2
ASSYSSFTGDRYGYT
>TRBV5-4|12|TRBJ1-1
ASSRGEGVTEAF
>TRBV12-3/TRBV12-4|11|TRBJ2-5
ASSFHRLETQY
>TRBV12-3/TRBV12-4|9|TRBJ1-1
ASGAYTEAF
>TRBV12-3/TRBV12-4|11|TRBJ1-1
ASGDRDRARAF
>TRBV19|15|TRBJ2-1
ASTPGAGGSSYNEQF
>TRBV10-3|14|TRBJ2-1
AIRGASGSSYNEQF
>TRBV4-1|13|TRBJ1-1
ASSRAVTGNTEAF
>TRBV11-2|9|TRBJ2-1
ASSFGGEQF
>TRBV18|13|TRBJ1-2
ASSPAGQGSSGYT
>TRBV7-9|12|TRBJ1-2
ASSILSGFGGYT
>TRBV12-3/TRBV12-4|13|TRBJ1-1
ASRLDRLENTEAF
>TRBV12-3/TRBV12-4|11|TRBJ2-3
ASSFGPVDTQY
>TRBV24-1|14|TRBJ1-2
ATSDPGLRGDYGYT
>TRBV11-3|12|TRBJ1-1
ASSRQGRYTEAF
>TRBV27|11|TRBJ1-1
ASSLAGSAEAF
>TRBV11-2|12|TRBJ2-5
ASSLFVGGETQY
>TRBV27|11|TRBJ1-2
ASSFGVNYGYT
>TRBV7-3|14|TRBJ2-1
ASSPTSLSSYNEQF